Described below is a single T cell receptor (beta chain) sequence and its context. Its antigen remains unknown. The sequenced fragment ends 3 residues before the CDR3 boundary, so the rest is inferred from the germline J gene. The data were produced by immunoSEQ multiplex PCR, yet TCRdb's version contains in-frame clones alone and is incomplete. This sample contains around 15,000 clones. The data stem from a study of T cell clonality in common variable immunodeficiency. General study findings and limits: CVID subjects showed higher TCRbeta clonality than healthy controls. Reportedly, TCR beta sequences from common variable immunodeficiency showed fewer deletions and N-nucleotide insertions.

Blood samples were heparinized, about 5 to 9 ml per donor. V lost 0 bases, J lost 2 bases, and 7 bases stayed unmatched. Germline loops: CDR1 KGHSH, CDR2 LQKENI. The CDR3 length is 17 residues. Material for sequencing was peripheral blood mononuclear cells. The chain has TRBV18 and TRBJ2-4; TRBD1 agrees at 7 bases. The TCR sequence derives from a human donor with common variable immunodeficiency. CDR3 DNA (partial): TGTGCCAGCTCACCACCCCGACAGGGCTCGTCCAAAAACATT. It encodes CASSPPRQGSSKNI. The full-length CDR3 reads as CASSPPRQGSSKNIQYF.